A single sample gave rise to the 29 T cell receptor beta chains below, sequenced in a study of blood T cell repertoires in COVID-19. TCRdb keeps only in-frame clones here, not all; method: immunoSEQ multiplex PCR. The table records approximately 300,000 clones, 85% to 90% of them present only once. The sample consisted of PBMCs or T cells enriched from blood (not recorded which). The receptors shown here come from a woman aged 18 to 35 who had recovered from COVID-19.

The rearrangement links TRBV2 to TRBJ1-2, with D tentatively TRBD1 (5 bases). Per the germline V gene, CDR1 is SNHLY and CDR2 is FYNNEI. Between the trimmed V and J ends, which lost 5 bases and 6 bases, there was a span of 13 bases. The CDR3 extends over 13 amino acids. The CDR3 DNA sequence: TGTGCCAGCAGTCCCAGGGTGGTGGATGGCTACACCTTC. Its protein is CASSPRVVDGYTF.

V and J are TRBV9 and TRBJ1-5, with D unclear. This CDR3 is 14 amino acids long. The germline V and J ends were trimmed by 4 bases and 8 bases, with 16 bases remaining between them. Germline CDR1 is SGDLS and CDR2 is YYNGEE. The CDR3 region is CASSPSRESEPQHF. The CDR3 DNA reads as TGTGCCAGCAGCCCGTCCCGGGAATCAGAGCCCCAGCATTTT.

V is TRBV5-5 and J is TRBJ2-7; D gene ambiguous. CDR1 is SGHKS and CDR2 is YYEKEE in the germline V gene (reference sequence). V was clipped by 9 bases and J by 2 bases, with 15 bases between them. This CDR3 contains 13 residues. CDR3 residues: CATSGGSTYEQYF. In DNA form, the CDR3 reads TGTGCCACTAGTGGTGGGTCAACCTACGAGCAGTACTTC.

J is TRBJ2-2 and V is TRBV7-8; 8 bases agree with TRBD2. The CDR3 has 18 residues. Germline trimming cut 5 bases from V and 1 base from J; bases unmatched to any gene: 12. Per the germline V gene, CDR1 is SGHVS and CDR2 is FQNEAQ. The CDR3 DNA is TGTGCCAGCAGCCCTCACCCGTCGGGGGGGGTGAACACCGGGGAGCTGTTTTTT. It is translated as CASSPHPSGGVNTGELFF.

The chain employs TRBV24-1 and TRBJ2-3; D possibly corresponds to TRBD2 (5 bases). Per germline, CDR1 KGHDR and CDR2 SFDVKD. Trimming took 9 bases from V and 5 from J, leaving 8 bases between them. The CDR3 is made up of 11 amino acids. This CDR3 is CATSGGDTQYF. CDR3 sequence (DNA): TGTGCCACCTCTGGAGGAGATACGCAGTATTTT.

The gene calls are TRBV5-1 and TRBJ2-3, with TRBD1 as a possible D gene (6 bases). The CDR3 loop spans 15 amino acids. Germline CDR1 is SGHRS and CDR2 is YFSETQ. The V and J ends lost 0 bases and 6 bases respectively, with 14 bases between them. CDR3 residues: CASSLGQALGDTQYF. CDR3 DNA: TGCGCCAGCAGCTTGGGACAGGCCCTTGGGGATACGCAGTATTTT.

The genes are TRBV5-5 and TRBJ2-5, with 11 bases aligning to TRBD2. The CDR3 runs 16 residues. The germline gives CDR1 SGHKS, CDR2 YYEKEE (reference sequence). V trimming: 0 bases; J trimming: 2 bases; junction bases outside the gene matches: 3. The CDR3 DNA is TGTGCCAGCAGCTTGGGGCTAGCGGGGGGACAAGAGACCCAGTACTTC. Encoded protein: CASSLGLAGGQETQYF.

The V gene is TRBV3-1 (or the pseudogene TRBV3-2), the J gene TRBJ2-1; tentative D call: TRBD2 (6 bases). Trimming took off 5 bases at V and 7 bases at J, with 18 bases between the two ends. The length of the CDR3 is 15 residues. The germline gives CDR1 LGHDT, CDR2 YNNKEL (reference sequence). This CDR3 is CASSSYGAGRNEQFF. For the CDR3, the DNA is TGTGCCAGCAGCAGCTATGGGGCAGGGAGGAATGAGCAGTTCTTC.

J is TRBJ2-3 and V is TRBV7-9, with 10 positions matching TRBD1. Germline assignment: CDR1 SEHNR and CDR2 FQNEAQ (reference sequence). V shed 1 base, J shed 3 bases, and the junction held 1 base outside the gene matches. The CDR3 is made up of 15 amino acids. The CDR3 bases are TGTGCCAGCAGCTTAGGACAGGGGGCGACAGATACGCAGTATTTT. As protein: CASSLGQGATDTQYF. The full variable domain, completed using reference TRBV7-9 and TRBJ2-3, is DTGVSQNPRHKITKRGQNVTFRCDPISEHNRLYWYRQTLGQGPEFLTYFQNEAQLEKSRLLSDRFSAERPKGSFSTLEIQRTEQGDSAMYLCASSLGQGATDTQYFGPGTRLTVL.

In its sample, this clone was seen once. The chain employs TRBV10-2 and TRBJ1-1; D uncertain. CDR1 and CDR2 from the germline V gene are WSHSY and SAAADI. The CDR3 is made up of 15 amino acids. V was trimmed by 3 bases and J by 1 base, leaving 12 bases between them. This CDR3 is CASSDRPGGNTEAFF. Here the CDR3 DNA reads TGCGCCAGCAGTGACAGACCTGGAGGGAACACTGAAGCTTTCTTT.

The CDR3 spells CASSLTPGTGGGEQFF. The CDR3, as DNA: TGTGCCAGCAGCTTGACCCCCGGGACAGGGGGCGGGGAGCAGTTCTTC. The chain couples TRBV5-5 to TRBJ2-1; TRBD1 agrees at 12 bases. CDR3 length: 16 residues. Germline assignment: CDR1 SGHKS and CDR2 YYEKEE (reference sequence). Germline trimming cut 1 base from V and 10 bases from J; bases unmatched to any gene: 9.

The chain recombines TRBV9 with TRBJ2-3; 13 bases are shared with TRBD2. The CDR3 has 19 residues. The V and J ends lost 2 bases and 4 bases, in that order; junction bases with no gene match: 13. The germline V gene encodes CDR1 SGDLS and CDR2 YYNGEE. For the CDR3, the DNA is TGTGCCAGCAGCGTCCCCGGGACTAGCGGGGAGAGTTTGGCAGATACGCAGTATTTT. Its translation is CASSVPGTSGESLADTQYF.

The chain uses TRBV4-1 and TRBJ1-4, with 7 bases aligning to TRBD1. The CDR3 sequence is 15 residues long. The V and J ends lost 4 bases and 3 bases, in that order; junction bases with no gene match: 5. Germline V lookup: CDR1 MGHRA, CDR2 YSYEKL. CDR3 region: CASSPWGTANEKLFF. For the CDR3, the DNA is TGCGCCAGCAGCCCCTGGGGGACAGCTAATGAAAAACTGTTTTTT.

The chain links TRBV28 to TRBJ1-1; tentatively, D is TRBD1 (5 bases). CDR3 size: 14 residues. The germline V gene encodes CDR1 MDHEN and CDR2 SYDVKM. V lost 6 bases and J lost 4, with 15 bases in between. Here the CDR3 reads CASRVGEGTTEAFF. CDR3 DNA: TGTGCCAGCAGGGTGGGGGAGGGGACCACTGAAGCTTTCTTT.

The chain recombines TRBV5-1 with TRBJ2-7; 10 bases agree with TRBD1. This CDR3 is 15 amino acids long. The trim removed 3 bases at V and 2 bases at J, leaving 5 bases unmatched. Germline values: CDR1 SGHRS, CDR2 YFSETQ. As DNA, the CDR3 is TGCGCCAGCAGCTCCGGTGGACAGGGGGCCTACGAGCAGTACTTC. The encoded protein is CASSSGGQGAYEQYF.

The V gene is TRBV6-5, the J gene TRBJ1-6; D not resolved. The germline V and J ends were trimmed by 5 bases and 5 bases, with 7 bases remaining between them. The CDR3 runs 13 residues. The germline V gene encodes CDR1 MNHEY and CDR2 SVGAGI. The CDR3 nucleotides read TGTGCCAGCAGTAACTTTAATAATTCACCCCTCCACTTT. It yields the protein CASSNFNNSPLHF.

The CDR3 protein is CASRLETGGAGYQPQHF. Written as DNA, the CDR3 is TGTGCCAGCAGACTAGAAACAGGGGGCGCTGGGTATCAGCCCCAGCATTTT. V gene TRBV27 combines with J gene TRBJ1-5; TRBD1 agrees at 9 bases. The length of the CDR3 is 17 residues. J lost 5 bases, V lost 6 bases, and 14 bases had no gene match. CDR1 and CDR2 from the germline V gene are MNHEY and SMNVEV (reference sequence).

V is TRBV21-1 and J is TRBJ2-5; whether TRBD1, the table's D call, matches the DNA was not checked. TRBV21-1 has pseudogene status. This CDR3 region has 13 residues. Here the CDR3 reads CATNLDSQETQYF. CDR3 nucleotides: TGTGCCACCAATTTGGACAGTCAAGAGACCCAGTACTTC.

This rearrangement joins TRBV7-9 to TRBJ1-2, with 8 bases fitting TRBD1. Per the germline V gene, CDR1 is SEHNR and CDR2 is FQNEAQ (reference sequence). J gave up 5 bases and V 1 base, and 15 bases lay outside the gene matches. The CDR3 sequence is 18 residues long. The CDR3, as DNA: TGTGCCAGCAGCTTAGTTGCCAGGGGGCCCGTCCGGGGTTATGGCTACACCTTC. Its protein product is CASSLVARGPVRGYGYTF.

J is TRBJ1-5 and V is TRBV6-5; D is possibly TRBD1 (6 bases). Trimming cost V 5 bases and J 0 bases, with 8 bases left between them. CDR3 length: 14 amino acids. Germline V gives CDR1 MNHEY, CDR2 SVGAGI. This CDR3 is CASSQGYSNQPQHF. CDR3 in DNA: TGTGCCAGCAGTCAGGGGTATAGCAATCAGCCCCAGCATTTT.

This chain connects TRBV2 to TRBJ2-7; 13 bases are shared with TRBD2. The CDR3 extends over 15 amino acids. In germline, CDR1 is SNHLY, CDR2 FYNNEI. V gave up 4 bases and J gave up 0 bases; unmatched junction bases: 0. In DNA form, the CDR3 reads TGTGCCAGCAGTGGGACTAGCGGGGGCTCCTACGAGCAGTACTTC. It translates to CASSGTSGGSYEQYF.

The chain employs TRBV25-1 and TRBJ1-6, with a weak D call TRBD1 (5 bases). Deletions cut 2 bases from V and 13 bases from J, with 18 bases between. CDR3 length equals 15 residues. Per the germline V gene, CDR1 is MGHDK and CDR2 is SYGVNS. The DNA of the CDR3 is TGTGCCAGCAGTGAAGCGAAGGGACTCTGGGCGCCCCTCCACTTT. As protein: CASSEAKGLWAPLHF.

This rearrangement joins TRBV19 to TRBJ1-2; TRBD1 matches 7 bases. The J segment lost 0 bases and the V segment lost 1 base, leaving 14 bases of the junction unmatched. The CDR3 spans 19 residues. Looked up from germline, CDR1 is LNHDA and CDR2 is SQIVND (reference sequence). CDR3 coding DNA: TGTGCCAGTAGTATAGCGCTTACGGTTGGGACAGCTGCTAACTATGGCTACACCTTC. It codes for CASSIALTVGTAANYGYTF.

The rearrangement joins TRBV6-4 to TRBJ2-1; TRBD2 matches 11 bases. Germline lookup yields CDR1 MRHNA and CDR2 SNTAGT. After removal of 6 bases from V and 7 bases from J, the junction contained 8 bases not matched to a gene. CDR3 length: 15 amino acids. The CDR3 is CASSPTSGIRNEQFF. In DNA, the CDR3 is TGTGCCAGCAGCCCGACTAGCGGGATTCGGAATGAGCAGTTCTTC.

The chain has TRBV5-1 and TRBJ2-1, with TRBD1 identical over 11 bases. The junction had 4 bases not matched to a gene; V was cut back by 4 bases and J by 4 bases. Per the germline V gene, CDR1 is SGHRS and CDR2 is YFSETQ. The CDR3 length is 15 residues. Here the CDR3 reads CASSGGQGAYNEQFF. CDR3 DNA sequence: TGCGCCAGCAGCGGCGGACAGGGGGCTTACAATGAGCAGTTCTTC.

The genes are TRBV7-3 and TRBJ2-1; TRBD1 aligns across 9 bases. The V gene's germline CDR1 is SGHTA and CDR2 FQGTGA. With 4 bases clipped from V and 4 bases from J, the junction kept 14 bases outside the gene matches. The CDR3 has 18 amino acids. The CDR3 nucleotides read TGTGCCAGCAGCTCCAGACCCCCTGGGACAGGGATGTACAATGAGCAGTTCTTC. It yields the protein CASSSRPPGTGMYNEQFF.

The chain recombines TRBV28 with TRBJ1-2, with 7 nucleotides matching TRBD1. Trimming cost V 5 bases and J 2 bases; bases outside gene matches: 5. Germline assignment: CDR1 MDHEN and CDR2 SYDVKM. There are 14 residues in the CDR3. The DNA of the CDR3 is TGTGCCAGCAGTGCCCGGGACAGCAACTATGGCTACACCTTC. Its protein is CASSARDSNYGYTF.

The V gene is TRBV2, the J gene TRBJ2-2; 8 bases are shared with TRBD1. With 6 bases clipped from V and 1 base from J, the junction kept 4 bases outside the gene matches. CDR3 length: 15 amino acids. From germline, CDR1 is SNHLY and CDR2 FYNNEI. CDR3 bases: TGTGCCAGCAGGACCGGGACAGGGAACACCGGGGAGCTGTTTTTT. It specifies CASRTGTGNTGELFF.

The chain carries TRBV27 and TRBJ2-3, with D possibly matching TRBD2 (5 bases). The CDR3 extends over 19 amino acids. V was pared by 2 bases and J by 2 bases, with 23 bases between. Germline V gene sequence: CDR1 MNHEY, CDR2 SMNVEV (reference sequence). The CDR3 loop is CASSLGPPITGSFTDTQYF. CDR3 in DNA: TGTGCCAGCAGTTTAGGCCCCCCAATCACTGGGAGTTTCACAGATACGCAGTATTTT.